These T cell receptor beta chains were read from a single sample in a study of blood T cell repertoires in COVID-19. Repertoires were generated with immunoSEQ multiplex PCR, while TCRdb's copy carries only in-frame clones and drops some. The sample carries around 380,000 clones, 80% to 90% recorded once. Material: PBMCs or T cells enriched from blood (not recorded which). Source of these receptors: a man aged 25-45 years who had recovered from COVID-19. CDR3s include the opening cysteine and the closing phenylalanine or tryptophan. The D gene is left open where the match is weak. Only some rows state a clone size, as once, few, many or a class for expanded clones.

v_call: TRBV5-1; d_call: NA; j_call: TRBJ2-7; clone_size: few; cdr3_aa: CASSLRRGYEQYF; cdr3_nt: TGCGCCAGCAGCTTGCGCAGGGGCTACGAGCAGTACTTC
v_call: TRBV19; d_call: TRBD1; j_call: TRBJ1-1; clone_size: NA; cdr3_aa: CACQQTGGNTEAFF; cdr3_nt: TGTGCCTGCCAGCAAACAGGGGGGAACACTGAAGCTTTCTTT
v_call: TRBV27; d_call: NA; j_call: TRBJ2-5; clone_size: NA; cdr3_aa: CASSLSPLQETQYF; cdr3_nt: TGTGCCAGCAGTTTATCCCCCCTCCAAGAGACCCAGTACTTC
v_call: TRBV4-2; d_call: TRBD2; j_call: TRBJ2-3; clone_size: NA; cdr3_aa: CASSQDIGGAPDTQYF; cdr3_nt: TGTGCCAGCAGCCAGGACATCGGGGGGGCTCCCGATACGCAGTATTTT
v_call: TRBV5-1; d_call: TRBD1; j_call: TRBJ2-2; clone_size: NA; cdr3_aa: CASSLGWTGQTGELFF; cdr3_nt: TGCGCCAGCAGCTTGGGGTGGACAGGGCAGACCGGGGAGCTGTTTTTT
v_call: TRBV27; d_call: TRBD1; j_call: TRBJ2-7; clone_size: NA; cdr3_aa: CASSPGQGASREQYF; cdr3_nt: TGTGCCAGCAGTCCGGGACAGGGGGCTAGTCGCGAGCAGTACTTC
v_call: TRBV5-1; d_call: TRBD1; j_call: TRBJ2-2; clone_size: NA; cdr3_aa: CASSGQGNTGELFF; cdr3_nt: TGCGCCAGCAGCGGACAGGGAAACACCGGGGAGCTGTTTTTT
v_call: TRBV7-6; d_call: NA; j_call: TRBJ1-2; clone_size: once; cdr3_aa: CASSLESGIPYGYTF; cdr3_nt: TGTGCCAGCAGCTTAGAATCGGGGATCCCTTATGGCTACACCTTC
v_call: TRBV6-1; d_call: NA; j_call: TRBJ1-6; clone_size: NA; cdr3_aa: CASSELSPLHF; cdr3_nt: TGTGCCAGCAGTGAACTTTCACCCCTCCACTTT
v_call: TRBV7-8; d_call: NA; j_call: TRBJ1-5; clone_size: NA; cdr3_aa: CASSWGGHQPQHF; cdr3_nt: TGTGCCAGCAGCTGGGGGGGCCATCAGCCCCAGCATTTT
v_call: TRBV6-5; d_call: NA; j_call: TRBJ2-2; clone_size: few; cdr3_aa: CASSPGEDTGELFF; cdr3_nt: TGTGCCAGCAGTCCGGGGGAGGACACCGGGGAGCTGTTTTTT
v_call: TRBV10-1; d_call: TRBD2; j_call: TRBJ2-2; clone_size: NA; cdr3_aa: CASSESPSGVRDGELFF; cdr3_nt: TGCGCCAGCAGTGAGAGTCCTAGCGGGGTTCGTGACGGGGAGCTGTTTTTT